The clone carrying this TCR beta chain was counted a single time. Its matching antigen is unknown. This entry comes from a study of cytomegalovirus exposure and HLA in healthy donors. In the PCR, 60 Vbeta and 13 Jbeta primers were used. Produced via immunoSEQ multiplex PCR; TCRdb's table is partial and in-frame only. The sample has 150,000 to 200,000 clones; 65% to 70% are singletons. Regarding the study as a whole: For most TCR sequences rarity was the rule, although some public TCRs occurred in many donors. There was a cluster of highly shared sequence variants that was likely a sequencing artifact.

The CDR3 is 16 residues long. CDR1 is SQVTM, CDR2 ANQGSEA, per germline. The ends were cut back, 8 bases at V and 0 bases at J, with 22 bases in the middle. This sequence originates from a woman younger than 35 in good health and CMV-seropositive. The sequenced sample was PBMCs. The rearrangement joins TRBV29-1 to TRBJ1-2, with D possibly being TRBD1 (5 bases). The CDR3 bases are TGCAGCTTCCTGGGGGGTAGCGGAACTCCTAACTATGGCTACACCTTC. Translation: CSFLGGSGTPNYGYTF.